Each of the 9 T cell receptor beta chains below was sequenced from the same sample in a study of T cell repertoires in cytomegalovirus infection. No antigens are known for them. Each CDR3 protein gets one entry after TCRdb re-called the reads with MiXCR. The sample consists of fewer than 850,000 distinct CDR3 sequences, 25% to 30% of them appearing once. Sequenced here: cultured CD8+ T cells from PBMCs, sampled from culture after CMV antigen stimulation. The receptor set was obtained from a human donor in good health (CMV status not recorded). Some clones in this sample may be carry-over from other donors' samples.

This clonotype was seen only a few times. V gene TRBV6-1 combines with J gene TRBJ1-1; D may be TRBD1 (5 bases). The germline gives CDR1 MNHNS, CDR2 SASEGT. The length of the CDR3 is 14 residues. The V gene lost 1 base and the J gene lost 1 base, with 7 bases spanning the gap. The CDR3 DNA reads as TGTGCCAGCAGTGAAGGGGACTGGAACACTGAAGCTTTCTTT. The encoded protein is CASSEGDWNTEAFF.

This chain joins TRBV6-5 and TRBJ2-2; 16 positions agree with TRBD2. V was pared by 0 bases and J by 5 bases, with 6 bases of the junction left unmatched. CDR1 and CDR2 (germline): MNHEY, SVGAGI. The CDR3 is 19 residues long. The CDR3 region has the DNA TGTGCCAGCAGTTACTCGGGGACTAGCGGGGGGGCGAGAACCGGGGAGCTGTTTTTT. It translates to CASSYSGTSGGARTGELFF.

This clonotype was found a few times. The genes are TRBV7-9 and TRBJ2-1; 7 bases are a match to TRBD2. Germline V gene sequence: CDR1 SEHNR, CDR2 FQNEAQ (reference sequence). This CDR3 contains 15 residues. Unmatched junction bases numbered 13, after V lost 5 bases and J lost 9 bases. The CDR3 loop reads CASSQKRGGNFEQFF. CDR3 DNA: TGTGCCAGCAGCCAAAAGCGGGGCGGGAATTTTGAGCAGTTCTTC. Full variable domain (outside the CDR3, taken from reference TRBV7-9 and TRBJ2-1): DTGVSQNPRHKITKRGQNVTFRCDPISEHNRLYWYRQTLGQGPEFLTYFQNEAQLEKSRLLSDRFSAERPKGSFSTLEIQRTEQGDSAMYLCASSQKRGGNFEQFFGPGTRLTVL.

The DNA of the CDR3 is TGTGCCATCAGTGAGTCCGGTAGCGGGCACCCAGATACGCAGTATTTT. It codes for CAISESGSGHPDTQYF. The chain recombines TRBV10-3 with TRBJ2-3; 7 bases match TRBD2. From germline, CDR1 is ENHRY and CDR2 SYGVKD. V shed 0 bases and J 4 bases; nucleotides not matched to a gene: 7. The CDR3 runs to 16 residues.

This clonotype was seen more than once but under ten times. The rearrangement links TRBV7-2 to TRBJ2-3; tentatively, D is TRBD2 (6 bases). V lost 5 bases, J lost 2 bases, and 17 bases lay in between. This CDR3 contains 16 residues. Per germline, CDR1 SGHTA and CDR2 FQGNSA. The CDR3 loop reads CASSPVGGAFTDTQYF. CDR3 DNA sequence: TGTGCCAGCAGCCCCGTCGGGGGAGCCTTCACAGATACGCAGTATTTT. Combining the CDR3 with reference TRBV7-2 and TRBJ2-3 gives the whole variable domain GAGVSQSPSNKVTEKGKDVELRCDPISGHTALYWYRQSLGQGLEFLIYFQGNSAPDKSGLPSDRFSAERTGGSVSTLTIQRTQQEDSAVYLCASSPVGGAFTDTQYFGPGTRLTVL.

This chain links TRBV11-3 with TRBJ2-1; D may be TRBD1 (6 bases). The CDR3 contains 15 residues. The V end lost 4 bases, the J end lost 3 bases, and 13 bases lay between the germline ends. Germline V gene lookup returns CDR1 SGHNT and CDR2 YENEEA. The CDR3: CASSWAGVGYNEQFF. CDR3 DNA: TGTGCCAGCAGCTGGGCAGGGGTCGGCTACAATGAGCAGTTCTTC.

This rearrangement joins TRBV3-1 to TRBJ2-3; TRBD2 agrees at 14 bases. The CDR3 extends over 20 amino acids. Unmatched junction bases numbered 10, after V lost 0 bases and J lost 2 bases. Per germline, CDR1 LGHDT and CDR2 YNNKEL (reference sequence). The CDR3 nucleotides are TGTGCCAGCAGCCAAGATCGGTGGACTAGCGGGGGGCTAATCACAGATACGCAGTATTTT. It specifies CASSQDRWTSGGLITDTQYF.

This chain links TRBV5-1 with TRBJ1-1; the D is unclear. This CDR3 region has 14 residues. Germline loops: CDR1 SGHRS, CDR2 YFSETQ. V lost 3 bases, J lost 0 bases, and 9 bases lay in between. CDR3 in DNA: TGCGCCAGCAGCTCGAGATTCATGAACACTGAAGCTTTCTTT. This encodes CASSSRFMNTEAFF.

This clonotype was seen a few times. In DNA form, the CDR3 reads TGTGCCAGCAGCTTAGTCTCGGGACTAGCGGGGCCCGAGCAGTACTTC. Translating it yields CASSLVSGLAGPEQYF. V usage is TRBV7-9 and J usage is TRBJ2-7; TRBD2 aligns across 13 bases. Germline trimming cut 1 base from V and 6 bases from J; bases unmatched to any gene: 6. Germline V lookup: CDR1 SEHNR, CDR2 FQNEAQ (reference sequence). The CDR3 consists of 16 residues.